The rows below give T cell receptor beta chains drawn from one sample of a study of cytomegalovirus exposure and HLA in healthy donors. Some clones are missing from TCRdb's copy, which holds only in-frame ones; the method was immunoSEQ multiplex PCR. The sample has 150,000 to 200,000 clones, about two thirds seen once. Sample: PBMCs. The source is a woman aged 18-35 years in good health and CMV-seropositive. Both conserved end residues are part of each CDR3. D genes are given only for firm matches. Some rows mark clone size as missing; the rest say once, few, many or name a class of expanded clone.

d_gene	v_gene	abundance	j_gene	CDR3nt	CDR3aa
NA	TRBV28	few	TRBJ1-1	TGTGCCAGCAGTTTATCGCGTAACACTGAAGCTTTCTTT	CASSLSRNTEAFF
NA	TRBV5-1	NA	TRBJ2-7	TGCGCCAGCAGCAGGCGACTCGACGGCTACGAGCAGTACTTC	CASSRRLDGYEQYF
TRBD2	TRBV7-2	NA	TRBJ2-1	TGTGCCAGCAGCTTAACTCAGCGGGGGGGCAACGATGAGCAGTTCTTC	CASSLTQRGGNDEQFF
NA	TRBV11-3	few	TRBJ1-1	TGTGCCAGCAGCTCCATGAGAAGCACTGAAGCTTTCTTT	CASSSMRSTEAFF
NA	TRBV19	NA	TRBJ2-1	TGTGCCAGTAAGGAAGCTAGCGACTGGGGAACCTCCTACAATGAGCAGTTCTTC	CASKEASDWGTSYNEQFF
NA	TRBV4-1	NA	TRBJ1-1	TGCGCCAGCAGCCAGGACGGGGCGGGGTGGACTGAAGCTTTCTTT	CASSQDGAGWTEAFF
NA	TRBV7-9	NA	TRBJ2-1	TGTGCCAGCAGCCTTCCACCCGGGACAACAATCCAATACAATGAGCAGTTCTTC	CASSLPPGTTIQYNEQFF
NA	TRBV4-1	NA	TRBJ1-2	TGCGCCAGCAGCAAACTTCTATTGGGCTCTCGGTATGGCTACACCTTC	CASSKLLLGSRYGYTF
TRBD1	TRBV10-3	NA	TRBJ1-3	TGTGCCGCGTCCAGGGGGCAATCTGGAAACACCATATATTTT	CAASRGQSGNTIYF
TRBD1	TRBV18	NA	TRBJ1-1	TGTGCCAGCTCACCACTCCGGGACAGGGATAACACTGAAGCTTTCTTT	CASSPLRDRDNTEAFF
TRBD1	TRBV7-6	NA	TRBJ1-1	TGTGCCAGCAGCCGGGGGAGGACAGGGACGAACACTGAAGCTTTCTTT	CASSRGRTGTNTEAFF
NA	TRBV6-1	NA	TRBJ1-2	TGTGCCAGCAGTGAAACCGCGACAACCAACTATGGCTACACCTTC	CASSETATTNYGYTF
NA	TRBV14	NA	TRBJ2-3	TGTGCCAGCAGCCACCGAAGGGGGGGGGCGGATACGCAGTATTTT	CASSHRRGGADTQYF
NA	TRBV2	NA	TRBJ1-5	TGTGCCAGCAGCAGGGACAATCAGCCCCAGCATTTT	CASSRDNQPQHF
NA	TRBV27	NA	TRBJ1-2	TGTGCCAGCAGTTTGAGACAGGAAGGGGACTATGGCTACACCTTC	CASSLRQEGDYGYTF
TRBD1	TRBV9	NA	TRBJ1-4	TGTGCCAGTTCGGGACAGCGAAATGAAAAACTGTTTTTT	CASSGQRNEKLFF
TRBD1	TRBV7-2	NA	TRBJ2-7	TGTGCCAGCAGCGGGGGCCAGGGACAGGCCTACGAGCAGTACTTC	CASSGGQGQAYEQYF
NA	TRBV28	NA	TRBJ1-5	TGTGCCAGCAGTCCTACAGACTATAGCAATCAGCCCCAGCATTTT	CASSPTDYSNQPQHF
NA	TRBV4-3	NA	TRBJ2-1	TGCGCCAGCAGCCAAGAACAGGGCAGATCCTACAATGAGCAGTTCTTC	CASSQEQGRSYNEQFF
TRBD2	TRBV7-6	NA	TRBJ2-5	TGTGCCAGCAGCTATAGCGGGGGAGCAGAGACCCAGTACTTC	CASSYSGGAETQYF
NA	TRBV10-2	few	TRBJ2-7	TGCGCCCCCTCCGGGGGGCACGAGCAGTACTTC	CAPSGGHEQYF
TRBD2	TRBV2	NA	TRBJ2-1	TGTGCCAGCACCAGGACTAGCGGGAGTTATAATGAGCAGTTCTTC	CASTRTSGSYNEQFF